This TCR beta chain was profiled in a study of T-cell reconstitution after alpha-beta-depleted transplantation in children. The library targeted TCRbeta and was prepared with unique molecular identifiers. One entry per CDR3 protein, called by TCRdb with MiXCR from the PCR reads. The sample records approximately 520,000 distinct CDR3 sequences, about an eighth being singletons. Germline loops: CDR1 MRHNA, CDR2 SNTAGT. The CDR3 totals 16 residues. V gave up 6 bases and J gave up 4 bases, with 19 bases separating them. The sample holds a few counts of this clonotype. The gene calls are TRBV6-4 and TRBJ2-1, with D perhaps being TRBD1 or TRBD2 (6 bases each). The sample here was PBMCs, mostly from graft donor cells, taken 180 days after TCRalphabeta/CD19-depleted stem cell transplant. The receptor was isolated from a female patient aged 2-10 years who had a stem cell transplant for aplastic anemia, so the T cells may come from the graft donor. The CDR3 protein is CASRKGWGAQYNEQFF. For the CDR3, the DNA is TGTGCCAGCAGGAAAGGGTGGGGGGCGCAATACAATGAGCAGTTCTTC.